What follows are 25 T cell receptor beta chains derived from one specimen sequenced in a study of technical replicates of blood from a few donors. Repertoires were generated with immunoSEQ multiplex PCR, while TCRdb's copy carries only in-frame clones and drops some. The profile covers about 53,000 clones, with about 86% appearing a single time and 5.5% to 6.5% taken by the ten largest. The source material was PBMCs. These receptors came from a human donor in good health. Some clones in this sample may be carry-over from other donors' samples.

The chain links TRBV14 to TRBJ1-3; D is unresolved. V lost 4 bases and J 1 base, leaving 11 bases between the germline ends. There are 15 residues in the CDR3. Germline loops: CDR1 SGHDN, CDR2 FVKESK. The CDR3 is CASSPDSFSGNTIYF. CDR3 nucleotides: TGTGCCAGCAGCCCGGACTCTTTTTCTGGAAACACCATATATTTT.

CDR3 nucleotides: TGTGCCAGCAGCTTAGTTATTGGCAGGCAAAGTAACTATGGCTACACCTTC. Translated, it gives CASSLVIGRQSNYGYTF. V gene TRBV7-9 combines with J gene TRBJ1-2; unclear D gene. CDR1 and CDR2 from the germline V gene are SEHNR and FQNEAQ (reference sequence). This CDR3 contains 17 residues. Deletions cut 1 base from V and 1 base from J, with 16 bases between.

The chain uses TRBV7-2 and TRBJ2-1; D possibly corresponds to TRBD1 (5 bases). Trimming took off 5 bases at V and 8 bases at J, with 16 bases between the two ends. This CDR3 has 14 amino acids. The germline V gene has CDR1 SGHTA and CDR2 FQGNSA. The CDR3 sequence: CASSRDRWGDEQFF. For the CDR3, the DNA is TGTGCCAGCAGCCGCGACCGGTGGGGCGATGAGCAGTTCTTC.

The V and J genes are TRBV10-3 and TRBJ2-3, with 8 bases identical to TRBD2. The germline CDR1 and CDR2 sequences are ENHRY and SYGVKD. The ends lost 7 bases at V and 2 bases at J; junction bases unmatched: 5. The CDR3 totals 14 residues. The CDR3 sequence is CAITKAGVTDTQYF. CDR3 DNA: TGTGCCATCACTAAAGCGGGAGTCACAGATACGCAGTATTTT.

This clone was counted a single time. This sequence joins TRBV2 and TRBJ2-5; 9 nucleotides align to TRBD2. J gave up 4 bases and V 4 bases, and 7 bases lay outside the gene matches. This CDR3 comprises 15 residues. Germline V gives CDR1 SNHLY, CDR2 FYNNEI. The CDR3 loop is CASSGRGGVGETQYF. The CDR3 region has the DNA TGTGCCAGCAGTGGTCGCGGGGGGGTGGGAGAGACCCAGTACTTC.

This sequence joins TRBV7-2 and TRBJ2-3; no definite D call. CDR3 size: 14 residues. From germline, CDR1 is SGHTA and CDR2 FQGNSA. Between the trimmed V and J ends, which lost 5 bases and 0 bases, there was a span of 9 bases. For the CDR3, the DNA is TGTGCCAGCAGCCCTGGGCCTAGCACAGATACGCAGTATTTT. Translation gives CASSPGPSTDTQYF.

The chain is built from TRBV19 and TRBJ1-2; unclear D gene. The CDR3 loop spans 14 amino acids. The V gene's germline CDR1 is LNHDA and CDR2 SQIVND (reference sequence). V was cut by 4 bases and J by 2 bases, with 11 bases left in between. CDR3 region: CASSTTGGNYGYTF. CDR3 bases: TGTGCCAGTAGTACCACCGGAGGCAACTATGGCTACACCTTC.

This chain joins TRBV4-2 and TRBJ1-2; 8 positions match TRBD1. Germline-derived CDR1 and CDR2 are LGHNA and YNFKEQ. V lost 0 bases to trimming and J lost 8 bases; unmatched junction nucleotides: 5. The CDR3 loop spans 14 amino acids. In DNA form, the CDR3 reads TGTGCCAGCAGCCAAGAGTCAGGGGGCGCGGGCTACACCTTC. This translates into CASSQESGGAGYTF.

This rearrangement joins TRBV7-2 to TRBJ2-5; TRBD2 is a possible D gene (6 bases). The V end was cut by 0 bases, the J end by 1 base, with 12 bases between. Germline CDR1 SGHTA, CDR2 FQGNSA. This CDR3 contains 16 residues. The CDR3 here is CASSLAARRAQETQYF. In DNA form, the CDR3 reads TGTGCCAGCAGCTTAGCGGCGAGGAGGGCCCAAGAGACCCAGTACTTC.

The chain has TRBV2 and TRBJ1-4; 7 nucleotides align to TRBD1. The J segment lost 8 bases and the V segment lost 5 bases, leaving 5 bases of the junction unmatched. CDR1 is SNHLY and CDR2 is FYNNEI in the germline V gene. This CDR3 spans 13 amino acids. Written as DNA, the CDR3 is TGTGCCAGCAGTTACAGGGGAAGAGAAAAACTGTTTTTT. Residues: CASSYRGREKLFF.

This clone was picked up a small number of times. The chain recombines TRBV13 with TRBJ1-1; 9 bases fit TRBD1. CDR3 length: 15 residues. Germline-derived CDR1 and CDR2 are PRHDT and FYEKMQ (reference sequence). J lost 3 bases, V lost 5 bases, and 7 bases had no gene match. CDR3 bases: TGTGCCAGCAGCGTGGGACAGGGTGTGTACACTGAAGCTTTCTTT. The encoded protein is CASSVGQGVYTEAFF.

The J gene is TRBJ2-5, the V gene TRBV7-9; D remains ambiguous. Trimming cost V 7 bases and J 0 bases, with 9 bases left between them. Germline CDR1 and CDR2: SEHNR and FQNEAQ (reference sequence). This CDR3 region has 13 residues. The CDR3 sequence is CASNVLYQETQYF. CDR3 DNA sequence: TGTGCCAGCAACGTACTATACCAAGAGACCCAGTACTTC.

The chain carries TRBV7-9 and TRBJ2-3, with 8 bases aligning to TRBD1. Germline CDR1 reads SEHNR; CDR2 reads FQNEAQ (reference sequence). V trimming: 1 base; J trimming: 4 bases; junction bases outside the gene matches: 1. CDR3 length: 14 residues. CDR3 sequence reads: CASSLGQGSDTQYF. Here the CDR3 DNA reads TGTGCCAGCAGCTTAGGACAGGGGTCAGATACGCAGTATTTT.

The sample holds a few counts of this clone. The chain uses TRBV10-3 and TRBJ2-3, with D possibly TRBD2 on 5 matching bases. V was clipped by 7 bases and J by 3 bases, with 14 bases between them. The germline CDR1 and CDR2 sequences are ENHRY and SYGVKD. The length of the CDR3 is 14 residues. CDR3 protein: CAIKPSGETDTQYF. CDR3 in DNA: TGTGCCATCAAACCGAGCGGAGAGACAGATACGCAGTATTTT.

This chain connects TRBV7-3 to TRBJ2-2; TRBD2 aligns across 7 bases. CDR1 is SGHTA, CDR2 FQGTGA, per germline. The V gene end was trimmed by 5 bases and the J gene end by 4 bases; junction bases not matched to a gene: 10. The CDR3 covers 16 residues. The CDR3 region is CASSLQASGITGELFF. The CDR3 DNA follows: TGTGCCAGCAGCCTCCAAGCAAGCGGGATCACCGGGGAGCTGTTTTTT.

V and J are TRBV7-2 and TRBJ2-1, with 8 bases identical to TRBD1. The V gene end was trimmed by 4 bases and the J gene end by 8 bases; junction bases not matched to a gene: 19. In germline, CDR1 is SGHTA, CDR2 FQGNSA. The CDR3 totals 18 residues. CDR3 sequence: CASSSPIGRQGLRDEQFF. Written as DNA, the CDR3 is TGTGCCAGCAGCTCCCCCATTGGGAGACAGGGGTTGAGAGATGAGCAGTTCTTC.

V is TRBV6-5 and J is TRBJ2-7; the match to TRBD2 covers 8 bases. Germline V CDR1 and CDR2: MNHEY, SVGAGI. This CDR3 is 13 amino acids long. Losses at the gene ends were 9 bases for V and 4 bases for J; bases not matched to a gene: 8. The CDR3 loop reads CASTGTSVYEQYF. CDR3 bases: TGTGCCAGTACCGGGACTAGTGTTTACGAGCAGTACTTC.

The gene calls are TRBV28 and TRBJ1-1; D not resolved. Germline lookup yields CDR1 MDHEN and CDR2 SYDVKM. V dropped 1 base and J dropped 4 bases, with 7 bases sitting between them. The CDR3 extends over 13 amino acids. The CDR3 loop is CASSLSPGTEAFF. The CDR3 bases are TGTGCCAGCAGTTTATCCCCCGGCACTGAAGCTTTCTTT.

The chain is built from TRBV20-1 and TRBJ2-1, with D possibly matching TRBD2 (6 bases). The CDR3 runs 11 residues. Germline V gives CDR1 DFQATT, CDR2 SNEGSKA (reference sequence). Trimming shortened V by 7 bases and J by 5 bases, and 9 bases separated the two germline ends. The CDR3 DNA sequence: TGCAGTGGGACTACTGACAATGAGCAGTTCTTC. Translation gives CSGTTDNEQFF.

The chain couples TRBV5-1 to TRBJ1-4; no clear D. V shed 0 bases and J shed 0 bases, with 6 bases lying between them. Germline CDR1 is SGHRS and CDR2 is YFSETQ. This CDR3 has 15 amino acids. CDR3 protein: CASSLVAATNEKLFF. CDR3 in DNA: TGCGCCAGCAGCTTGGTTGCAGCAACTAATGAAAAACTGTTTTTT.

In its sample, this clone was seen a few times. The rearrangement uses TRBV14 and TRBJ2-5; 9 bases fit TRBD2. The V gene's germline CDR1 is SGHDN and CDR2 FVKESK. This CDR3 is 17 amino acids long. The V gene end was trimmed by 0 bases and the J gene end by 6 bases; junction bases not matched to a gene: 11. CDR3 nucleotide sequence: TGTGCCAGCAGCCAAGATCGTACCATAGCGGGAGCCAAGACCCAGTACTTC. This codes for CASSQDRTIAGAKTQYF.

The rearrangement uses TRBV7-9 and TRBJ1-4; D remains ambiguous. This CDR3 contains 11 residues. The V gene's germline CDR1 is SEHNR and CDR2 FQNEAQ (reference sequence). Trimming cost V 3 bases and J 8 bases, with 4 bases left between them. The CDR3 DNA is TGTGCCAGCAGCTTCTTCGAAAAACTGTTTTTT. It translates to CASSFFEKLFF.

This chain links TRBV10-3 with TRBJ1-1; 7 bases agree with TRBD1. Germline V gives CDR1 ENHRY, CDR2 SYGVKD. J was trimmed by 6 bases and V by 0 bases; bases with no gene match: 1. This CDR3 is 13 amino acids long. The CDR3 region is CAISESRGPEAFF. In DNA form, the CDR3 reads TGTGCCATCAGTGAGTCAAGGGGGCCTGAAGCTTTCTTT.

The table lists this clone with a few counts. The chain has TRBV11-2 and TRBJ2-3, with 7 bases identical to TRBD1. The germline V gene encodes CDR1 SGHAT and CDR2 FQNNGV. J gave up 2 bases and V 5 bases, and 7 bases lay outside the gene matches. The CDR3 loop spans 15 amino acids. CDR3 sequence (DNA): TGTGCCAGCAGCCAGACAGGGCTTCCCACAGATACGCAGTATTTT. It yields the protein CASSQTGLPTDTQYF.

The rearrangement uses TRBV25-1 and TRBJ2-4; D is unresolved. The CDR3 is made up of 12 amino acids. Per germline, CDR1 MGHDK and CDR2 SYGVNS. Trimming pared 1 base from V and 13 bases from J, leaving 11 bases between. The CDR3: CASSEFGGKQYF. In nucleotides, the CDR3 is TGTGCCAGCAGTGAATTCGGCGGCAAACAGTACTTC.